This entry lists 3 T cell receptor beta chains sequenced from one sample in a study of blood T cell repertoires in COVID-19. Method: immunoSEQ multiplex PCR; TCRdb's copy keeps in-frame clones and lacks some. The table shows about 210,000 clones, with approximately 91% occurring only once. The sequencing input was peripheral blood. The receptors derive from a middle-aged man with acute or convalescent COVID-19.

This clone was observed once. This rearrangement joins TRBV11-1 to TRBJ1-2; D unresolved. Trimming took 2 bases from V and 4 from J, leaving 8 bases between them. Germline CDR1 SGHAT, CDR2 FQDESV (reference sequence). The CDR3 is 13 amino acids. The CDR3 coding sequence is TGTGCCAGCAGCTTAAGAGACACCTATGGCTACACCTTC. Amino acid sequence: CASSLRDTYGYTF.

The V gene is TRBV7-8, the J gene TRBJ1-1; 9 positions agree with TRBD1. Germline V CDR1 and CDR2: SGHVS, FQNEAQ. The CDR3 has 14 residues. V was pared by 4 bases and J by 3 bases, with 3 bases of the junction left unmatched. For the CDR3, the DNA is TGTGCCAGCAGCTCCCGGGACAGGGACACTGAAGCTTTCTTT. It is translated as CASSSRDRDTEAFF.

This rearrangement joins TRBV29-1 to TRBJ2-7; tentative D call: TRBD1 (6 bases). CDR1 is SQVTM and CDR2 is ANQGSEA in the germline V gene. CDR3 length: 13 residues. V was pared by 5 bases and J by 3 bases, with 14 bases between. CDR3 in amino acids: CSVLTGTNYEQYF. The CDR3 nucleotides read TGCAGCGTTCTTACCGGGACAAACTACGAGCAGTACTTC.